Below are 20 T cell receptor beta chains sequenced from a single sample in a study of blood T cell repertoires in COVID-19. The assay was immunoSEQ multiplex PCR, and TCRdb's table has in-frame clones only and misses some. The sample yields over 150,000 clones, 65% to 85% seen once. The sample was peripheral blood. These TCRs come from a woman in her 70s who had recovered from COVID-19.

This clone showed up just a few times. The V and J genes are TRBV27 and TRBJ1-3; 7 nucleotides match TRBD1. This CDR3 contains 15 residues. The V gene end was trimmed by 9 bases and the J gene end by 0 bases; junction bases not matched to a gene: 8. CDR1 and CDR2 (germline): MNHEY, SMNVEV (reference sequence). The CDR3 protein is CASRTGASSGNTIYF. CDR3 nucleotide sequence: TGTGCCAGTCGAACAGGGGCCAGCTCTGGAAACACCATATATTTT.

The CDR3 DNA follows: TGTGCCAGCAGCGTAGGGGGGGGCACTAATGGCTACACCTTC. This translates into CASSVGGGTNGYTF. The V gene is TRBV9, the J gene TRBJ1-2; TRBD1 might be the D (6 bases). The V end lost 0 bases, the J end lost 6 bases, and 12 bases lay between the germline ends. The germline V gene has CDR1 SGDLS and CDR2 YYNGEE. CDR3 length equals 14 residues.

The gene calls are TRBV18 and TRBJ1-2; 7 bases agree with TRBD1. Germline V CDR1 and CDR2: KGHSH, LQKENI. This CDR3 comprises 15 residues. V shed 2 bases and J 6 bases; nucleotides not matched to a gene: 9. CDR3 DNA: TGTGCCAGCTCACCAGATCAGGGGGGCATCAATGGCTACACCTTC. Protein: CASSPDQGGINGYTF.

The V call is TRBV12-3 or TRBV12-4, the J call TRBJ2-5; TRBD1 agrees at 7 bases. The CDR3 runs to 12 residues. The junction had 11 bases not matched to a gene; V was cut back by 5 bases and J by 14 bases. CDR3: CASSSDRADGYF. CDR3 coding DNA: TGTGCCAGCAGTAGCGACAGGGCGGATGGCTACTTC.

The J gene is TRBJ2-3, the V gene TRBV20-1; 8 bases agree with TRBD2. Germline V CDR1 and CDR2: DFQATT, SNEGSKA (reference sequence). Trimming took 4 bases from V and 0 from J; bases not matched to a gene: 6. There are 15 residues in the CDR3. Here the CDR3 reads CSATDSGTSTDTQYF. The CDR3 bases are TGCAGTGCTACTGATAGCGGGACCAGCACAGATACGCAGTATTTT.

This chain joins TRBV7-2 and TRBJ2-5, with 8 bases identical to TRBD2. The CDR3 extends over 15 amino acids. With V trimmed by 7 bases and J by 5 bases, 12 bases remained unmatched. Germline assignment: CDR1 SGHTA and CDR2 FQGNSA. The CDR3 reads CASTAAGREDETQYF. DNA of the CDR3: TGTGCCAGCACCGCTGCTGGGCGGGAGGACGAGACCCAGTACTTC.

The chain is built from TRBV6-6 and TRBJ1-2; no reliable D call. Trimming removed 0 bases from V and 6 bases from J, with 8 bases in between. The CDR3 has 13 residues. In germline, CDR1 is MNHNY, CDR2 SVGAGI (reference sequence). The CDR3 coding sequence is TGTGCCAGCAGTTACTCGTGGGCCGATGGCTACACCTTC. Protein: CASSYSWADGYTF.

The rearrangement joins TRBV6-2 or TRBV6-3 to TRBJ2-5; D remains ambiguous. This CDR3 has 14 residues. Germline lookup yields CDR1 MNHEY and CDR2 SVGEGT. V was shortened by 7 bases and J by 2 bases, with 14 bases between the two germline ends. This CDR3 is CASTPLTRQETQYF. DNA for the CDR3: TGTGCCAGCACCCCGCTTACCAGGCAAGAGACCCAGTACTTC.

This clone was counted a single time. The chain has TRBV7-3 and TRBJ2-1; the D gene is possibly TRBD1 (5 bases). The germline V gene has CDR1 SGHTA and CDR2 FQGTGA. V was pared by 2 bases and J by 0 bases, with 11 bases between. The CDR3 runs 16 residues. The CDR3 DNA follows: TGTGCCAGCAGCTTATGGGGCAAGTCCTCCTACAATGAGCAGTTCTTC. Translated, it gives CASSLWGKSSYNEQFF.

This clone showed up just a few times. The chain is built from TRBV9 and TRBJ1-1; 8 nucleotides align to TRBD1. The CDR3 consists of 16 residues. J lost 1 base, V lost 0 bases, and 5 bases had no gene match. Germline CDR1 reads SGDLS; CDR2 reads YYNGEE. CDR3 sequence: CASSVEAGGANTEAFF. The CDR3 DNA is TGTGCCAGCAGCGTAGAGGCAGGGGGCGCGAACACTGAAGCTTTCTTT.

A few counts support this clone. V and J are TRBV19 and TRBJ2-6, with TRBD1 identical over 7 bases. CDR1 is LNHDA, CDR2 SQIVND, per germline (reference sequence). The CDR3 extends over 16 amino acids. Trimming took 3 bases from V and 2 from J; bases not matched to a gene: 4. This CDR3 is CASSMGQGAGANVLTF. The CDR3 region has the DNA TGTGCCAGTAGTATGGGTCAGGGGGCTGGGGCCAACGTCCTGACTTTC.

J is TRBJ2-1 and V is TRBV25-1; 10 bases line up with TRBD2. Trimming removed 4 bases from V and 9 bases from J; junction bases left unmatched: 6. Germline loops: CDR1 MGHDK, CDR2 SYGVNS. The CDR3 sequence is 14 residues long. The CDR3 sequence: CASSGLAGVSEQFF. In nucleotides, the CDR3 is TGTGCCAGCAGTGGGCTAGCGGGAGTTAGTGAGCAGTTCTTC.

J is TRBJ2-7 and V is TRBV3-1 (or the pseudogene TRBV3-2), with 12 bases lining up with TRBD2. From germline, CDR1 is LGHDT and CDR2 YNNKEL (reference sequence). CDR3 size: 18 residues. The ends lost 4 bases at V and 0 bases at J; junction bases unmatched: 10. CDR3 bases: TGTGCCAGCAGCCGCCGACTAGCGGGGGCAACCTACTCCTACGAGCAGTACTTC. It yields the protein CASSRRLAGATYSYEQYF.

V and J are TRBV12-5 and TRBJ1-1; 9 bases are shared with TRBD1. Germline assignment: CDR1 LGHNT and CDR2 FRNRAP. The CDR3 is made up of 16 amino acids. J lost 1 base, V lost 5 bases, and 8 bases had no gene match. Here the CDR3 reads CASGPGAGQGNTEAFF. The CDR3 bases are TGTGCTAGTGGTCCTGGTGCGGGACAGGGGAACACTGAAGCTTTCTTT.

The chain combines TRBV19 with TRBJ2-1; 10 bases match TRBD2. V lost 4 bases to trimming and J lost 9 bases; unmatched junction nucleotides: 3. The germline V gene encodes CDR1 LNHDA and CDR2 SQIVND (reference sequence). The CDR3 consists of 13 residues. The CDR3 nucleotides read TGTGCCAGTAGTACGGGACTAGCGCCTGAGCAGTTCTTC. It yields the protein CASSTGLAPEQFF.

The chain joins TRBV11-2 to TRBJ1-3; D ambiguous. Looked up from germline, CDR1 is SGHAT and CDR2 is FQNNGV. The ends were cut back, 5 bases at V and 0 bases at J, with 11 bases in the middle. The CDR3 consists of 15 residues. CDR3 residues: CASSPRDYSGNTIYF. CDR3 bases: TGTGCCAGCAGCCCCCGGGATTACTCTGGAAACACCATATATTTT.

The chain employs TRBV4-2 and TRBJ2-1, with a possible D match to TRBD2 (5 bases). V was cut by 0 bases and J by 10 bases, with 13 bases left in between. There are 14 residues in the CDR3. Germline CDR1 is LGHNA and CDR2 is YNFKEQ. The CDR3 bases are TGTGCCAGCAGCCAAGAGGGTCCTCCTAGCGAGCAGTTCTTC. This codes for CASSQEGPPSEQFF.

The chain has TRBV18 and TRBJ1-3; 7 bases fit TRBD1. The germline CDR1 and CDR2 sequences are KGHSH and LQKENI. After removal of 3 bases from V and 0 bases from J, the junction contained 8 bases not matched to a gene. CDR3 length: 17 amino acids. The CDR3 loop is CASSPLQGGPSGNTIYF. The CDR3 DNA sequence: TGTGCCAGCTCACCCCTCCAGGGGGGACCCTCTGGAAACACCATATATTTT.

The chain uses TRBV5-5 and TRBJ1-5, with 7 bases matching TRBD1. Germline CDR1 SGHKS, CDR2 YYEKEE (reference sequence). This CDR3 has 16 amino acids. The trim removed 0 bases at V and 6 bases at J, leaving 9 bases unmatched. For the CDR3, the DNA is TGTGCCAGCAGCTTGGCCGGGGCAGGGGGAGGTCAGCCCCAGCATTTT. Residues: CASSLAGAGGGQPQHF.

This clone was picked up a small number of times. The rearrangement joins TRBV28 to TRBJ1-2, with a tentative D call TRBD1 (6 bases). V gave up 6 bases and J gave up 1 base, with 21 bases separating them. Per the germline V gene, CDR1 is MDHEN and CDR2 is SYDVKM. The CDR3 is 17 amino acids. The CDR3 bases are TGTGCCAGCAGGGGCCTCACCCGGACAGCAGTTAACTATGGCTACACCTTC. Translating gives CASRGLTRTAVNYGYTF.